One and the same sample provided the 10 T cell receptor beta chains below, sequenced in a study of blood T cell repertoires in COVID-19. The table came from immunoSEQ multiplex PCR; TCRdb's copy has only in-frame clones and leaves some out. The data show just over 35,000 clones, with roughly four fifths seen just once and under 45% held by the top ten. The sample was peripheral blood. The receptors shown here come from a human donor in a cohort sampled during active or convalescent COVID-19. The donor label of this sample is uncertain.

The CDR3 sequence: CASSVLAGGWTGELFF. Here the CDR3 DNA reads TGTGCCAGCTCCGTACTAGCGGGAGGATGGACCGGGGAGCTGTTTTTT. The chain recombines TRBV18 with TRBJ2-2; 12 positions agree with TRBD2. This CDR3 contains 16 residues. Per germline, CDR1 KGHSH and CDR2 LQKENI. V shed 6 bases, J shed 5 bases, and the junction held 7 bases outside the gene matches.

The CDR3 region is CATSDGTTYEQYF. In DNA, the CDR3 is TGTGCCACCAGTGATGGGACTACCTACGAGCAGTACTTC. The chain combines TRBV24-1 with TRBJ2-7, with 7 bases lining up with TRBD2. Germline V gives CDR1 KGHDR, CDR2 SFDVKD. This CDR3 spans 13 amino acids. J gave up 2 bases and V 3 bases, and 0 bases lay outside the gene matches.

This CDR3 reads CASSWGTGAETQYF. CDR3 bases: TGTGCCAGCAGCTGGGGGACAGGGGCCGAGACCCAGTACTTC. The chain carries TRBV5-4 and TRBJ2-5; 10 bases line up with TRBD1. V dropped 3 bases and J dropped 5; count of bases not matched to a gene: 4. Germline CDR1 reads SGHNT; CDR2 reads YYREEE (reference sequence). The CDR3 spans 14 residues. Full variable domain (remainder filled in from reference TRBV5-4 and TRBJ2-5): ETGVTQSPTHLIKTRGQQVTLRCSSQSGHNTVSWYQQALGQGPQFIFQYYREEENGRGNFPPRFSGLQFPNYSSELNVNALELDDSALYLCASSWGTGAETQYFGPGTRLLVL.

V and J are TRBV5-1 and TRBJ2-2, with 15 bases aligning to TRBD2. Per germline, CDR1 SGHRS and CDR2 YFSETQ. V lost 5 bases, J lost 6 bases, and 2 bases stayed unmatched. The CDR3 length is 15 residues. Written as DNA, the CDR3 is TGCGCCAGCAGGCGGACTAGCGGGAGGGCCGGGGAGCTGTTTTTT. It translates to CASRRTSGRAGELFF.

The rearrangement joins TRBV7-8 to TRBJ2-1, with unresolved D. V lost 1 base, J lost 4 bases, and 8 bases lay in between. The CDR3 spans 14 residues. The germline V gene has CDR1 SGHVS and CDR2 FQNEAQ. The CDR3 region is CASSLGAYYNEQFF. DNA of the CDR3: TGTGCCAGCAGCTTAGGGGCATATTACAATGAGCAGTTCTTC.

This chain uses TRBV18 with TRBJ2-7; D gene ambiguous. V was trimmed by 1 base and J by 0 bases, leaving 13 bases between them. The germline V gene has CDR1 KGHSH and CDR2 LQKENI. The CDR3 is 16 amino acids. The CDR3 is CASSPLPPMSSYEQYF. CDR3 nucleotides: TGTGCCAGCTCACCACTTCCGCCGATGAGCTCCTACGAGCAGTACTTC.

V and J are TRBV19 and TRBJ2-7; 9 nucleotides align to TRBD1. The CDR3 totals 15 residues. V trimming: 5 bases; J trimming: 3 bases; junction bases outside the gene matches: 8. Germline V gives CDR1 LNHDA, CDR2 SQIVND (reference sequence). CDR3: CASSPYGTGFYEQYF. The DNA of the CDR3 is TGTGCCAGTAGTCCTTACGGGACAGGGTTCTACGAGCAGTACTTC.

The chain employs TRBV24-1 and TRBJ2-5, with TRBD2 matching over 14 bases. Germline V gene data show CDR1 as KGHDR and CDR2 as SFDVKD. Losses at the gene ends were 4 bases for V and 5 bases for J; bases not matched to a gene: 5. The CDR3 covers 16 residues. In DNA form, the CDR3 reads TGTGCCACCAGTGACCCGGGACTAGCGGGAGTCGAGACCCAGTACTTC. It specifies CATSDPGLAGVETQYF.

By sample share, this clone is medium-sized. The rearrangement links TRBV7-6 to TRBJ2-2, with 7 bases fitting TRBD1. The CDR3 spans 15 residues. J lost 7 bases, V lost 5 bases, and 10 bases had no gene match. Germline values: CDR1 SGHVS, CDR2 FNYEAQ. The CDR3 nucleotides read TGTGCCAGCAGCCAGGACAGGCGTCTCGGCGGGGAGCTGTTTTTT. This encodes CASSQDRRLGGELFF.

The CDR3, as DNA: TGTGCCACCAGTGGTGGAGGGAGCGAAAAACTGTTTTTT. The encoded protein is CATSGGGSEKLFF. The chain is built from TRBV24-1 and TRBJ1-4; D not certain. V lost 5 bases and J 8 bases, leaving 11 bases between the germline ends. The CDR3 has 13 amino acids. Germline values: CDR1 KGHDR, CDR2 SFDVKD.